These 26 T cell receptor beta chains came from one sample sequenced in a study of T cells in Graves' hyperthyroidism and ophthalmopathy. Authors of the study amplified TCR beta CDR3 regions from RNA transcripts. During a first-round RT-PCR of the TCR CDR3, the HTBI primer set was used. TCRdb analysed the multiplex PCR reads with MiXCR anew, one entry per CDR3 protein. The sample holds approximately 640,000 distinct CDR3 sequences, about 45% seen once. Sequencing was done on a sample of peripheral blood or thyroid tissue (not recorded which). The receptor set was obtained from an adult man with Graves' disease, either hyperthyroidism or ophthalmopathy (not recorded which).

There are a few counts of this clonotype. The chain combines TRBV12-3 or TRBV12-4 with TRBJ2-7; 8 bases fit TRBD2. This CDR3 has 11 residues. V trimming: 10 bases; J trimming: 3 bases; junction bases outside the gene matches: 2. The CDR3 nucleotides read TGTGCCACCGGGACTAGCTACGAGCAGTACTTC. Translating gives CATGTSYEQYF.

The chain carries TRBV7-2 and TRBJ2-5; TRBD1 matches 7 bases. Germline values: CDR1 SGHTA, CDR2 FQGNSA. The J segment lost 1 base and the V segment lost 2 bases, leaving 7 bases of the junction unmatched. The CDR3 loop spans 16 amino acids. The CDR3 bases are TGTGCCAGCAGCTTAATCCCGTGGGACAGCCAAGAGACCCAGTACTTC. The encoded protein is CASSLIPWDSQETQYF.

The rearrangement uses TRBV15 and TRBJ1-4; D possibly corresponds to TRBD1 (5 bases). The CDR3 covers 14 residues. Germline V CDR1 and CDR2: LNHNV, YYDKDF (reference sequence). The V and J ends lost 1 base and 6 bases respectively, with 9 bases between them. CDR3 sequence reads: CATSRVRGYEKLFF. The CDR3 DNA is TGTGCCACCAGCAGAGTTCGGGGGTATGAAAAACTGTTTTTT.

This clonotype was seen ten or more times. This rearrangement joins TRBV29-1 to TRBJ2-7; D might be TRBD1 (5 bases). Germline V gene data show CDR1 as SQVTM and CDR2 as ANQGSEA. Trimming cost V 2 bases and J 0 bases, with 14 bases left between them. The CDR3 covers 15 residues. For the CDR3, the DNA is TGCAGCGTTGAAACCCACAGGCCGAGCTCCTACGAGCAGTACTTC. Its translation: CSVETHRPSSYEQYF.

The chain uses TRBV7-2 and TRBJ2-7; maybe TRBD2 (6 bases). Per germline, CDR1 SGHTA and CDR2 FQGNSA. The CDR3 loop spans 15 amino acids. The V and J ends lost 6 bases and 0 bases respectively, with 15 bases between them. CDR3 in amino acids: CASRIRDSPSYEQYF. In nucleotides, the CDR3 is TGTGCCAGCAGAATCAGGGACTCCCCCTCCTACGAGCAGTACTTC.

The J gene is TRBJ2-7, the V gene TRBV5-1; weak D call: TRBD2 (7 bases). The CDR3 has 14 amino acids. The germline V and J ends were trimmed by 3 bases and 7 bases, with 17 bases remaining between them. The germline V gene encodes CDR1 SGHRS and CDR2 YFSETQ. The CDR3 bases are TGCGCCAGCAGCTCACAGGGCGGGGGCGGGGAGCAGTACTTC. Its protein product is CASSSQGGGGEQYF.

The table lists this clonotype with many counts. The chain links TRBV6-6 to TRBJ1-4; D unclear. This CDR3 spans 14 amino acids. V dropped 4 bases and J dropped 3 bases, with 9 bases sitting between them. Germline V lookup: CDR1 MNHNY, CDR2 SVGAGI (reference sequence). CDR3 protein: CASSSLLPNEKLFF. CDR3 coding DNA: TGTGCCAGCAGTTCGTTGCTCCCTAATGAAAAACTGTTTTTT.

On this clonotype: The junction departs from germline at one end; a sequencing error may be responsible. V and J are TRBV7-9 and TRBJ1-1; D is ambiguous. The CDR3 is 17 residues long. Germline CDR1 is SEHNR and CDR2 is FQNEAQ (reference sequence). CDR3 amino acids: CASSLALSAAQNTEAFF. Here the CDR3 DNA reads TGTGCCAGCAGTTTAGCTTTGTCGGCCGCTCAGAACACTGAAGCTTTCTTT.

This clonotype has more than one count but fewer than ten. The chain links TRBV5-1 to TRBJ1-4, with 9 bases that match TRBD1. Germline-derived CDR1 and CDR2 are SGHRS and YFSETQ. The V gene end was trimmed by 4 bases and the J gene end by 7 bases; junction bases not matched to a gene: 5. This CDR3 region has 14 residues. Here the CDR3 reads CASSQDRGSEKLFF. The CDR3 nucleotides are TGCGCCAGCAGCCAGGACAGGGGAAGTGAAAAACTGTTTTTT. Complete variable domain (other parts from reference TRBV5-1 and TRBJ1-4): KAGVTQTPRYLIKTRGQQVTLSCSPISGHRSVSWYQQTPGQGLQFLFEYFSETQRNKGNFPGRFSGRQFSNSRSEMNVSTLELGDSALYLCASSQDRGSEKLFFGSGTQLSVL.

The chain links TRBV19 to TRBJ1-2, with D hard to call. The germline V gene encodes CDR1 LNHDA and CDR2 SQIVND (reference sequence). This CDR3 spans 14 amino acids. V was pared by 7 bases and J by 0 bases, with 12 bases between. The CDR3 spells CASTATGTNYGYTF. The CDR3 DNA is TGTGCCAGTACCGCCACCGGGACTAACTATGGCTACACCTTC.

A remark on this clonotype: This may be a read error: a much more frequent sequence differs by one nucleotide. The chain combines TRBV29-1 with TRBJ2-7, with 7 nucleotides matching TRBD1. The CDR3 totals 12 residues. Per the germline V gene, CDR1 is SQVTM and CDR2 is ANQGSEA. Trimming removed 7 bases from V and 9 bases from J; junction bases left unmatched: 12. CDR3 DNA sequence: TGCAGCGCGGACAGGACACTGGGCGGGCAGTACTTC. The encoded protein is CSADRTLGGQYF.

V gene TRBV7-9 combines with J gene TRBJ2-7, with D possibly TRBD2 on 5 matching bases. V was cut by 5 bases and J by 3 bases, with 8 bases left in between. CDR3 length: 12 residues. Germline assignment: CDR1 SEHNR and CDR2 FQNEAQ (reference sequence). The CDR3 here is CASSHRDYEQYF. The CDR3 DNA is TGTGCCAGCAGCCACCGGGACTACGAGCAGTACTTC.

The chain couples TRBV7-9 to TRBJ1-4; 7 positions agree with TRBD1. The CDR3 sequence is 16 residues long. Germline trimming cut 3 bases from V and 8 bases from J; bases unmatched to any gene: 12. Germline V lookup: CDR1 SEHNR, CDR2 FQNEAQ (reference sequence). The CDR3 nucleotides read TGTGCCAGCAGCTTTGGGAGGCGACAGGGAAAAGAAAAACTGTTTTTT. Residues: CASSFGRRQGKEKLFF.

The chain employs TRBV20-1 and TRBJ1-1, with a possible D match to TRBD1 (5 bases). V shed 7 bases and J shed 6 bases, with 12 bases lying between them. CDR1 and CDR2 from the germline V gene are DFQATT and SNEGSKA (reference sequence). CDR3 size: 11 residues. This CDR3 is CSGGGRAEAFF. CDR3 sequence (DNA): TGCAGTGGCGGGGGTAGGGCTGAAGCTTTCTTT.

A few counts support this clonotype. The chain recombines TRBV19 with TRBJ1-1; D possibly corresponds to TRBD1 (6 bases). CDR3 length: 16 residues. Germline assignment: CDR1 LNHDA and CDR2 SQIVND (reference sequence). Trimming removed 5 bases from V and 3 bases from J, with 19 bases in between. Written as DNA, the CDR3 is TGTGCCAGTAGTGATACGTCGGGACAAAGGGACACTGAAGCTTTCTTT. Translated: CASSDTSGQRDTEAFF.

This chain uses TRBV7-2 with TRBJ1-5; D not certain. Germline V gene lookup returns CDR1 SGHTA and CDR2 FQGNSA. The CDR3 is 13 residues long. Trimming left V 5 bases short and J 3 bases short, with 8 bases between. This chain's CDR3 is CASSPSPNQPQHF. CDR3 in DNA: TGTGCCAGCAGCCCTTCGCCCAATCAGCCCCAGCATTTT.

V usage is TRBV20-1 and J usage is TRBJ1-6, with D maybe TRBD1 (5 bases). The CDR3 is made up of 19 amino acids. CDR1 is DFQATT and CDR2 is SNEGSKA in the germline V gene (reference sequence). Deletions cut 0 bases from V and 7 bases from J, with 25 bases between. CDR3: CSARDSNSDRPWGNSPLHF. The CDR3, as DNA: TGCAGTGCTAGAGACTCTAACAGTGACCGACCTTGGGGGAATTCACCCCTCCACTTT.

The J gene is TRBJ1-2, the V gene TRBV9; 10 bases line up with TRBD1. The trim removed 4 bases at V and 0 bases at J, leaving 6 bases unmatched. This CDR3 has 16 residues. Germline-derived CDR1 and CDR2 are SGDLS and YYNGEE. The CDR3 DNA sequence: TGTGCCAGCAGCAACCGGGACAGGGGTTCTAACTATGGCTACACCTTC. Translating gives CASSNRDRGSNYGYTF. The full variable domain, rest sourced from reference TRBV9 and TRBJ1-2, is DSGVTQTPKHLITATGQRVTLRCSPRSGDLSVYWYQQSLDQGLQFLIQYYNGEERAKGNILERFSAQQFPDLHSELNLSSLELGDSALYFCASSNRDRGSNYGYTFGSGTRLTVV.

The sample holds many counts of this clonotype. J is TRBJ1-6 and V is TRBV7-2, with no clear D. This CDR3 contains 16 residues. V dropped 1 base and J dropped 0 bases, with 7 bases sitting between them. CDR1 is SGHTA and CDR2 is FQGNSA in the germline V gene. The chain's CDR3 is CASSLVGSSYNSPLHF. CDR3 sequence (DNA): TGTGCCAGCAGCTTAGTAGGAAGCTCCTATAATTCACCCCTCCACTTT.

Concerning this clonotype: Without the conserved terminal phenylalanine or tryptophan, this CDR3 likely stems from a read error. The limits of the CDR3 on the DNA are not certain, so only TCRdb's listed CDR3 is given. The chain combines TRBV29-1 with TRBJ1-4; the table's D call, TRBD1, was not checked against the DNA. Including both end residues, the CDR3 is 8 amino acids long. Germline loops: CDR1 SQVTM, CDR2 ANQGSEA. The CDR3 region is CSAKTGGY.

The V call is TRBV19, the J call TRBJ1-1; unclear D gene. Looked up from germline, CDR1 is LNHDA and CDR2 is SQIVND (reference sequence). The CDR3 spans 12 residues. The V gene lost 3 bases and the J gene lost 6 bases, with 8 bases spanning the gap. The CDR3 protein is CASSIGVSEAFF. The CDR3 nucleotides read TGTGCCAGTAGTATCGGGGTTTCTGAAGCTTTCTTT. Variable domain in full (rest from reference TRBV19 and TRBJ1-1): DGGITQSPKYLFRKEGQNVTLSCEQNLNHDAMYWYRQDPGQGLRLIYYSQIVNDFQKGDIAEGYSVSREKKESFPLTVTSAQKNPTAFYLCASSIGVSEAFFGQGTRLTVV.

This clonotype was detected ten times or more. The V call is TRBV29-1, the J call TRBJ2-7; TRBD2 might be the D (5 bases). The germline V gene has CDR1 SQVTM and CDR2 ANQGSEA. V dropped 3 bases and J dropped 5 bases, with 17 bases sitting between them. This CDR3 comprises 14 residues. The CDR3 DNA reads as TGCAGCGTTGAGGGCCGACGATCGGGAAACGAGCAGTACTTC. This codes for CSVEGRRSGNEQYF.

In this sample, this clonotype turned up a few times. V usage is TRBV19 and J usage is TRBJ2-5; 9 nucleotides agree with TRBD1. Losses at the gene ends were 5 bases for V and 2 bases for J; bases not matched to a gene: 6. Germline CDR1 and CDR2: LNHDA and SQIVND (reference sequence). This CDR3 is built from 15 residues. CDR3 nucleotide sequence: TGTGCCAGTAGTCACCCGGGACAGGGACAAGAGACCCAGTACTTC. It encodes CASSHPGQGQETQYF.

For the CDR3, the DNA is TGTGCCATCAGTGGTCAGGGGATCTCTGGAAACACCATATATTTT. It is translated as CAISGQGISGNTIYF. This rearrangement joins TRBV10-3 to TRBJ1-3; the D gene is possibly TRBD1 (6 bases). CDR1 ENHRY and CDR2 SYGVKD come from the germline V gene. Trimming shortened V by 4 bases and J by 0 bases, and 10 bases separated the two germline ends. This CDR3 comprises 15 residues.

The chain links TRBV19 to TRBJ1-3, with D possibly being TRBD1 (6 bases). The CDR3 is made up of 17 amino acids. V was pared by 5 bases and J by 0 bases, with 17 bases between. Germline CDR1 is LNHDA and CDR2 is SQIVND (reference sequence). The CDR3 spells CASSSRQAFVSGNTIYF. CDR3 coding DNA: TGTGCCAGTAGTTCCCGACAGGCATTCGTCTCTGGAAACACCATATATTTT.

The chain combines TRBV9 with TRBJ1-2; possibly TRBD1 for D (5 bases). V lost 7 bases, J lost 6 bases, and 16 bases lay in between. This CDR3 has 13 amino acids. CDR1 is SGDLS, CDR2 YYNGEE, per germline. The CDR3 is CASSPGKGDGYTF. In nucleotides, the CDR3 is TGTGCCAGCTCACCAGGGAAGGGCGATGGCTACACCTTC. Full variable domain (remainder filled in from reference TRBV9 and TRBJ1-2): DSGVTQTPKHLITATGQRVTLRCSPRSGDLSVYWYQQSLDQGLQFLIQYYNGEERAKGNILERFSAQQFPDLHSELNLSSLELGDSALYFCASSPGKGDGYTFGSGTRLTVV.